A single sample gave rise to the 10 T cell receptor beta chains below, sequenced in a study of cytomegalovirus exposure and HLA in healthy donors. Primers: 60 Vbeta forward and 13 Jbeta reverse. Libraries were prepared by immunoSEQ multiplex PCR; TCRdb keeps only in-frame clonotypes and omits some of them. The table shows around 150,000 clones, with roughly 70% occurring only once. Material for sequencing was PBMCs. Source of these receptors: a woman aged 45-65 years in good health and CMV-seropositive.

The J gene is TRBJ2-7, the V gene TRBV18; D might be TRBD2 (5 bases). Germline-derived CDR1 and CDR2 are KGHSH and LQKENI. The CDR3 consists of 14 residues. Trimming removed 5 bases from V and 1 base from J, with 12 bases in between. CDR3 sequence reads: CASSTRRTSYEQYF. In DNA form, the CDR3 reads TGTGCCAGCTCAACACGACGGACTTCCTACGAGCAGTACTTC.

This clone has only a few counts. V gene TRBV2 combines with J gene TRBJ1-2; 8 bases are shared with TRBD1. Germline loops: CDR1 SNHLY, CDR2 FYNNEI. V lost 8 bases and J lost 4; bases outside the gene matches: 9. This CDR3 contains 14 residues. Here the CDR3 DNA reads TGTGCCAGCTCGTCCCAGGGGGCAGGCTATGGCTACACCTTC. This translates into CASSSQGAGYGYTF. Complete variable domain (other parts from reference TRBV2 and TRBJ1-2): EPEVTQTPSHQVTQMGQEVILRCVPISNHLYFYWYRQILGQKVEFLVSFYNNEISEKSEIFDDQFSVERPDGSNFTLKIRSTKLEDSAMYFCASSSQGAGYGYTFGSGTRLTVV.

This chain joins TRBV6-5 and TRBJ1-1; D uncertain. This CDR3 is 15 amino acids long. Trimming removed 5 bases at V and 10 bases at J, with 23 bases between. From germline, CDR1 is MNHEY and CDR2 SVGAGI. CDR3 in amino acids: CASSVTTETPDGAFF. The CDR3 region has the DNA TGTGCCAGCAGTGTGACAACCGAAACTCCTGATGGAGCTTTCTTT.

The chain carries TRBV6-1 and TRBJ1-2; D gene ambiguous. Trimming cost V 2 bases and J 5 bases, with 12 bases left between them. The germline gives CDR1 MNHNS, CDR2 SASEGT. The CDR3 extends over 14 amino acids. The DNA of the CDR3 is TGTGCCAGCAGTGAAACGAGGCGAGGGTATGGCTACACCTTC. Protein product: CASSETRRGYGYTF.

This chain joins TRBV9 and TRBJ2-2; a possible D gene is TRBD2 (5 bases). CDR3 size: 13 residues. Looked up from germline, CDR1 is SGDLS and CDR2 is YYNGEE. The V and J ends lost 2 bases and 4 bases respectively, with 6 bases between them. The CDR3 DNA sequence: TGTGCCAGCAGCGTGGGAGCCACCGGGGAGCTGTTTTTT. This encodes CASSVGATGELFF.

The chain couples TRBV6-5 to TRBJ1-2, with 8 bases that match TRBD1. J gave up 7 bases and V 4 bases, and 5 bases lay outside the gene matches. Germline CDR1 and CDR2: MNHEY and SVGAGI. The CDR3 is made up of 13 amino acids. The CDR3 DNA sequence: TGTGCCAGCAGTTCCACAGGGGGTGGTGGCTACACCTTC. This gives the protein CASSSTGGGGYTF.

The table lists this clone with a count of one. This chain joins TRBV25-1 and TRBJ2-7, with 7 nucleotides matching TRBD2. The CDR3 is made up of 12 amino acids. Germline assignment: CDR1 MGHDK and CDR2 SYGVNS. Trimming at V came to 4 bases and at J to 4 bases, leaving 1 base not matched to a gene. CDR3 bases: TGTGCCAGCAGTGCCGGGGGGTACGAGCAGTACTTC. This translates into CASSAGGYEQYF.

V is TRBV7-2 and J is TRBJ1-1; D remains unclear. Trimming removed 4 bases at V and 4 bases at J, with 7 bases between. CDR1 is SGHTA, CDR2 FQGNSA, per germline. The CDR3 consists of 12 residues. The CDR3, as DNA: TGTGCCAGCAGCTCTTACACCACTGAAGCTTTCTTT. Protein sequence: CASSSYTTEAFF.

In this sample, this clone turned up once. The V gene is TRBV2, the J gene TRBJ2-4; possibly TRBD2 for D (7 bases). The germline V and J ends were trimmed by 4 bases and 0 bases, with 16 bases remaining between them. The length of the CDR3 is 17 residues. CDR1 is SNHLY, CDR2 FYNNEI, per germline. The CDR3 coding sequence is TGTGCCAGCAGTGGGAGAGGGGGGGCTCTAGCCAAAAACATTCAGTACTTC. This codes for CASSGRGGALAKNIQYF.

V usage is TRBV20-1 and J usage is TRBJ2-5; 9 bases align to TRBD1. CDR1 is DFQATT, CDR2 SNEGSKA, per germline (reference sequence). CDR3 size: 11 residues. After removal of 7 bases from V and 5 bases from J, the junction contained 2 bases not matched to a gene. This chain's CDR3 is CSVTGGETQYF. In DNA form, the CDR3 reads TGCAGTGTGACAGGGGGTGAGACCCAGTACTTC.